This note documents a single T cell receptor beta chain sequence. Its antigen is unknown. CDR1 and CDR2 (germline): MDHEN, SYDVKM. V dropped 5 bases and J dropped 3; count of bases not matched to a gene: 9. This CDR3 contains 18 residues. This entry belongs to a study of shared clonotypes between healthy human individuals. General study points: A few donors had 5% to 6% of their naive CD4 clonotypes in common. The authors expected sequencing depth to affect clonotype sharing among donors.

Libraries were prepared by immunoSEQ multiplex PCR; TCRdb keeps only in-frame clonotypes and omits some of them. The table includes approximately 2,000,000 clones, roughly 92% detected once. This receptor was identified in a man younger than 30 in good health. Some clones in this sample may be carry-over from other donors' samples. The gene calls are TRBV28 and TRBJ2-1, with 14 bases matching TRBD2. Sequencing input: naive CD4+ T cells from PBMCs. As to subset: CD45RA+ positively selected. The CDR3 spells CASSLGLAGGLGYNEQFF. The CDR3 nucleotides are TGTGCCAGCAGTCTCGGACTAGCGGGAGGTCTAGGCTACAATGAGCAGTTCTTC.